This is a list of T cell receptor beta chains from one sample in a study of neoadjuvant anti-PD-1 for oral cavity cancer. Generated by immunoSEQ multiplex PCR, the TCRdb table keeps only in-frame clones and is missing some. The sample has 30,000 to 40,000 clones, approximately 87% seen once; the top ten hold 3.5%. The sequences come from PBMCs, collected before nivolumab (anti-PD-1) treatment. The source of these receptors is a person aged 40 to 85 with oral cavity squamous cell carcinoma. CDR3s include the opening cysteine and the closing phenylalanine or tryptophan. Fields, in order: clone size, J gene, D gene, V gene, CDR3 DNA, CDR3 protein. D genes are given only for firm matches. Rows give clone size only sometimes, using once, few, many, or a class for an expanded clone.

abundance: -; j_gene: TRBJ1-2; d_gene: -; v_gene: TRBV29-1; CDR3nt: TGCAGCGTTGAAGTAGGGTACTATGGCTACACCTTC; CDR3aa: CSVEVGYYGYTF
abundance: few; j_gene: TRBJ2-7; d_gene: -; v_gene: TRBV6-5; CDR3nt: TGTGCCAGCAGCTCGAGGGGGGGCACGGACGAGCAGTACTTC; CDR3aa: CASSSRGGTDEQYF
abundance: -; j_gene: TRBJ2-7; d_gene: -; v_gene: TRBV2; CDR3nt: TGTGCCAGCAGGTTGACCCCCGGGGTATACGAGCAGTACTTC; CDR3aa: CASRLTPGVYEQYF
abundance: few; j_gene: TRBJ2-4; d_gene: -; v_gene: TRBV5-1; CDR3nt: TGCGCCAGCCAGGCTCGGGCAGGGATGGACATTCAGTACTTC; CDR3aa: CASQARAGMDIQYF
abundance: -; j_gene: TRBJ1-1; d_gene: -; v_gene: TRBV7-8; CDR3nt: TGTGCCAGCAGCAAACCCCCTAAGCCTGAAGCTTTCTTT; CDR3aa: CASSKPPKPEAFF
abundance: -; j_gene: TRBJ1-1; d_gene: TRBD1; v_gene: TRBV6-6; CDR3nt: TGTGCCGCACAAGGCTCACAGGGGGCACACACTGAAGCTTTCTTT; CDR3aa: CAAQGSQGAHTEAFF
abundance: few; j_gene: TRBJ2-7; d_gene: TRBD1; v_gene: TRBV30; CDR3nt: TGTGCCTGGAGTCAGGGGGCCTACGAGCAGTACTTC; CDR3aa: CAWSQGAYEQYF
abundance: once; j_gene: TRBJ1-5; d_gene: -; v_gene: TRBV7-8; CDR3nt: TGTGCCAGCAGCTTAGGGGGCCTCCGCGGGCCAAGATACAATCAGCCCCAGCATTTT; CDR3aa: CASSLGGLRGPRYNQPQHF
abundance: -; j_gene: TRBJ1-1; d_gene: -; v_gene: TRBV20-1; CDR3nt: TGCAGTGCTCTGAGGACAGAGGAAGCTTTCTTT; CDR3aa: CSALRTEEAFF
abundance: -; j_gene: TRBJ2-5; d_gene: TRBD2; v_gene: TRBV28; CDR3nt: TGTGCCAGCAGTCCACCAGCGGGGGCCAGGGAGACCCAGTACTTC; CDR3aa: CASSPPAGARETQYF
abundance: -; j_gene: TRBJ1-1; d_gene: -; v_gene: TRBV7-8; CDR3nt: TGTGCCAGCAGCTTAGTCGGGGCTTCACGTGGAGCTTTCTTT; CDR3aa: CASSLVGASRGAFF
abundance: -; j_gene: TRBJ2-2; d_gene: -; v_gene: TRBV27; CDR3nt: TGTGCCAGCAGTTCGGGGGCGATGCACACCGGGGAGCTGTTTTTT; CDR3aa: CASSSGAMHTGELFF
abundance: few; j_gene: TRBJ1-1; d_gene: -; v_gene: TRBV7-2; CDR3nt: TGTGCCAGCAGCCTCCACACTGAAGCTTTCTTT; CDR3aa: CASSLHTEAFF
abundance: -; j_gene: TRBJ2-7; d_gene: -; v_gene: TRBV10-3; CDR3nt: TGTGCCATCACCCCCTCCAGCGTCTACGAGCAGTACTTC; CDR3aa: CAITPSSVYEQYF
abundance: -; j_gene: TRBJ2-3; d_gene: -; v_gene: TRBV4-3; CDR3nt: TGCGCCAGCAGCCAACGGTGGGAGGACACAGATACGCAGTATTTT; CDR3aa: CASSQRWEDTDTQYF
abundance: -; j_gene: TRBJ2-7; d_gene: -; v_gene: TRBV29-1; CDR3nt: TGCAGCGTTTATACAGGGGGAGGGGGCGAGCAGTACTTC; CDR3aa: CSVYTGGGGEQYF
abundance: few; j_gene: TRBJ1-1; d_gene: TRBD1; v_gene: TRBV11-2; CDR3nt: TGTGCCAGCAGCTTATCTGTGCGGACAGGGGTTACTGAAGCTTTCTTT; CDR3aa: CASSLSVRTGVTEAFF
abundance: -; j_gene: TRBJ1-1; d_gene: -; v_gene: TRBV6-6; CDR3nt: TGTGCCAGCAGTGTGGAAGACACTGAAGCTTTCTTT; CDR3aa: CASSVEDTEAFF
abundance: -; j_gene: TRBJ2-2; d_gene: -; v_gene: TRBV9; CDR3nt: TGTGCCAGCAGCGTCCTAGGAACCGGGGAGCTGTTTTTT; CDR3aa: CASSVLGTGELFF
abundance: -; j_gene: TRBJ1-4; d_gene: TRBD1; v_gene: TRBV5-1; CDR3nt: TGCGCCAGCAGCCAGCCGGGACAGGGTAATGAAAAACTGTTTTTT; CDR3aa: CASSQPGQGNEKLFF
abundance: -; j_gene: TRBJ2-1; d_gene: -; v_gene: TRBV7-2; CDR3nt: TGTGCCAGCAGCTCTCTTGGGGTTCCTACGGATGAGCAGTTCTTC; CDR3aa: CASSSLGVPTDEQFF
abundance: -; j_gene: TRBJ2-1; d_gene: -; v_gene: TRBV6-1; CDR3nt: TGTGCCAGCAGTGCCTGGCCCTACAATGAGCAGTTCTTC; CDR3aa: CASSAWPYNEQFF
abundance: -; j_gene: TRBJ2-5; d_gene: -; v_gene: TRBV5-4; CDR3nt: TGTGCCAGCAGCCCCTCCCCGGGACCCCGCACCTCAGAGACCCAGTACTTC; CDR3aa: CASSPSPGPRTSETQYF
abundance: -; j_gene: TRBJ2-1; d_gene: -; v_gene: TRBV5-4; CDR3nt: TGTGCCAGCACGACTGCCCTCGACGATGAGCAGTTCTTC; CDR3aa: CASTTALDDEQFF
abundance: -; j_gene: TRBJ1-4; d_gene: TRBD1; v_gene: TRBV2; CDR3nt: TGTGCCAGCAGCGCGGGACAGGGATCGGGCGAAAAACTGTTTTTT; CDR3aa: CASSAGQGSGEKLFF
abundance: -; j_gene: TRBJ1-1; d_gene: -; v_gene: TRBV7-2; CDR3nt: TGTGCCAGCGACATAGGCCAGGCGGACACTGAAGCTTTCTTT; CDR3aa: CASDIGQADTEAFF
abundance: -; j_gene: TRBJ1-3; d_gene: TRBD1; v_gene: TRBV10-3; CDR3nt: TGTGCCATCAGCCAGGGGGCTTACGGAAACACCATATATTTT; CDR3aa: CAISQGAYGNTIYF
abundance: -; j_gene: TRBJ2-1; d_gene: -; v_gene: TRBV10-3; CDR3nt: TGTGCCATCAGTTACGAGACCGACGCCTACAATGAGCAGTTCTTC; CDR3aa: CAISYETDAYNEQFF
abundance: once; j_gene: TRBJ1-4; d_gene: -; v_gene: TRBV19; CDR3nt: TGTGCCAGTAGTAAGGGGTGGCGTCAGCGGACAACTAATGAAAAACTGTTTTTT; CDR3aa: CASSKGWRQRTTNEKLFF
abundance: -; j_gene: TRBJ2-5; d_gene: -; v_gene: TRBV9; CDR3nt: TGTGCCAGCAGCGGGGGGGTTCAAGAGACCCAGTACTTC; CDR3aa: CASSGGVQETQYF
abundance: -; j_gene: TRBJ2-3; d_gene: TRBD2; v_gene: TRBV6-6; CDR3nt: TGTGCCAGCAGTTACGGGGTAGCGGGGGCCACAGATACGCAGTATTTT; CDR3aa: CASSYGVAGATDTQYF
abundance: -; j_gene: TRBJ2-1; d_gene: TRBD2; v_gene: TRBV5-4; CDR3nt: TGTGCCAGCAGCTTAGGAGGCGGGGGGCCCTTGAATGAGCAGTTCTTC; CDR3aa: CASSLGGGGPLNEQFF
abundance: -; j_gene: TRBJ2-3; d_gene: TRBD2; v_gene: TRBV7-3; CDR3nt: TGTGCCAGCAGCTTAAATGTGGGAGGGGTTGGAGATACGCAGTATTTT; CDR3aa: CASSLNVGGVGDTQYF
abundance: -; j_gene: TRBJ1-1; d_gene: -; v_gene: TRBV19; CDR3nt: TGTGCCAGTAGGCGAAAATACAGGGTTACTGAAGCTTTCTTT; CDR3aa: CASRRKYRVTEAFF
abundance: -; j_gene: TRBJ1-1; d_gene: -; v_gene: TRBV5-5; CDR3nt: TGTGCCAGCAGCTTGGACAGATCGAACACTGAAGCTTTCTTT; CDR3aa: CASSLDRSNTEAFF
abundance: few; j_gene: TRBJ2-7; d_gene: -; v_gene: TRBV9; CDR3nt: TGTGCCAGCAGCGTGAGGTTCGAGTCCTACGAGCAGTACTTC; CDR3aa: CASSVRFESYEQYF
abundance: -; j_gene: TRBJ1-2; d_gene: TRBD1; v_gene: TRBV6-5; CDR3nt: TGTGCCAGCAGGGCGACAGGGGGCGTAGACTATGGCTACACCTTC; CDR3aa: CASRATGGVDYGYTF
abundance: -; j_gene: TRBJ2-7; d_gene: TRBD2; v_gene: TRBV10-1; CDR3nt: TGCGCCAGCAGTGCTAGCGGGGGGTTCGAGCAGTACTTC; CDR3aa: CASSASGGFEQYF
abundance: -; j_gene: TRBJ2-3; d_gene: TRBD2; v_gene: TRBV6-4; CDR3nt: TGTGCCAGCAGTAATAGCGGGGGGGAAGATACGCAGTATTTT; CDR3aa: CASSNSGGEDTQYF
abundance: -; j_gene: TRBJ2-1; d_gene: TRBD2; v_gene: TRBV7-2; CDR3nt: TGTGCCAGCAGCTCCCGGGGGGGCCGCGGTGAGCAGTTCTTC; CDR3aa: CASSSRGGRGEQFF
abundance: -; j_gene: TRBJ1-6; d_gene: -; v_gene: TRBV7-2; CDR3nt: TGTGCCAGCAGCTTAAAAGCCACTAATTCACCCCTCCACTTT; CDR3aa: CASSLKATNSPLHF
abundance: -; j_gene: TRBJ2-4; d_gene: -; v_gene: TRBV7-8; CDR3nt: TGTGCCAGCAGCTTAGCGTCGGGGGACGGAAATATTCAGTACTTC; CDR3aa: CASSLASGDGNIQYF
abundance: -; j_gene: TRBJ2-5; d_gene: TRBD2; v_gene: TRBV5-1; CDR3nt: TGCGCGGCGTCGCGGGGACTAGCGGGGGGGACTCAAGAGACCCAGTACTTC; CDR3aa: CAASRGLAGGTQETQYF
abundance: -; j_gene: TRBJ2-2; d_gene: -; v_gene: TRBV18; CDR3nt: TGTGCCAGCTCACTGACCCGGACCGGGGAGCTGTTTTTT; CDR3aa: CASSLTRTGELFF
abundance: -; j_gene: TRBJ1-3; d_gene: -; v_gene: TRBV6-5; CDR3nt: TGTGCCAGCAGTTACGGGCAGGGAAACACCATATATTTT; CDR3aa: CASSYGQGNTIYF
abundance: few; j_gene: TRBJ2-2; d_gene: -; v_gene: TRBV6-1; CDR3nt: TGTGCCAGCAGTGAACAGGAGAACACCGGGGAGCTGTTTTTT; CDR3aa: CASSEQENTGELFF
abundance: few; j_gene: TRBJ1-4; d_gene: -; v_gene: TRBV19; CDR3nt: TGTGCCAGTAGTATGACGGGGGGGCGAGAAAAACTGTTTTTT; CDR3aa: CASSMTGGREKLFF
abundance: -; j_gene: TRBJ2-3; d_gene: -; v_gene: TRBV4-2; CDR3nt: TGTGCCAGCAGCCAACTCTTCTCGGGGGAACAAAGCACAGATACGCAGTATTTT; CDR3aa: CASSQLFSGEQSTDTQYF
abundance: -; j_gene: TRBJ1-5; d_gene: -; v_gene: TRBV7-6; CDR3nt: TGTGCCAGCAGCTTAGAAACCAGCAATCAGCCCCAGCATTTT; CDR3aa: CASSLETSNQPQHF
abundance: -; j_gene: TRBJ2-3; d_gene: -; v_gene: TRBV9; CDR3nt: TGTGCCAGCAGCGTAGCTGGGATGGTTCAGGGGGATACGCAGTATTTT; CDR3aa: CASSVAGMVQGDTQYF
abundance: once; j_gene: TRBJ2-1; d_gene: TRBD2; v_gene: TRBV7-9; CDR3nt: TGTGCCAGCAGCTCCTATAGCGGGGGGGCTGATGAGCAGTTCTTC; CDR3aa: CASSSYSGGADEQFF
abundance: -; j_gene: TRBJ2-1; d_gene: -; v_gene: TRBV27; CDR3nt: TGTGCCAGCAGTTTCTCTAGTGGGATTAGTGAGCAGTTCTTC; CDR3aa: CASSFSSGISEQFF
abundance: medium-sized; j_gene: TRBJ1-1; d_gene: TRBD1; v_gene: TRBV15; CDR3nt: TGTGCCACCAGCAGAGAGCGACGACAGGGCAGCACTGAAGCTTTCTTT; CDR3aa: CATSRERRQGSTEAFF
abundance: -; j_gene: TRBJ2-2; d_gene: TRBD1; v_gene: TRBV4-3; CDR3nt: TGCGCCAGCAGCCAAAGGGACAGGGCTGGGGAGCTGTTTTTT; CDR3aa: CASSQRDRAGELFF